A selection of T cell receptor beta chains follows, all from one sample in a study of PD-1 blockade in classical Hodgkin lymphoma. Sequenced by immunoSEQ multiplex PCR; TCRdb stores in-frame clones only, minus some. The sample contains tens of thousands of clones, roughly 87% of which appear only once. The material was peripheral blood mononuclear cells (PBMCs), obtained before the fourth cycle of nivolumab. The receptors were sampled from a human donor with classical Hodgkin lymphoma. CDR3s include the opening cysteine and the closing phenylalanine or tryptophan. The D gene is left open where the match is weak. Size is omitted from some rows. Given values are once, few, many or a class for expanded clones.

j_call	d_call	clone_size	v_call	cdr3_length	cdr3_nt	cdr3_aa
TRBJ1-2	TRBD1	-	TRBV5-1	14	TGCGCCAGCAGACTCGAGGACAGGGCCGGTGGCTACACCTTC	CASRLEDRAGGYTF
TRBJ2-5	-	-	TRBV5-5	13	TGTGCCAGCAGCTGGACATTTCTTGGGGACCAGTACTTC	CASSWTFLGDQYF
TRBJ2-5	TRBD2	-	TRBV5-1	16	TGCGCCAGCAGCTTGGGGACTAGCGGGGGTGTTGGGACCCAGTACTTC	CASSLGTSGGVGTQYF
TRBJ2-6	-	-	TRBV5-1	15	TGCGCCAGCAGCTTGGAGGGGGCTGGGGCCAACGTCCTGACTTTC	CASSLEGAGANVLTF
TRBJ1-1	TRBD1	once	TRBV5-1	14	TGCGCCAGCAGCGCCGGGACAGGGTTCTCTGAAGCTTTCTTT	CASSAGTGFSEAFF
TRBJ1-1	-	-	TRBV5-1	15	TGCGCCAGCAGCTTGGTTTTGGGGGAGTACACTGAAGCTTTCTTT	CASSLVLGEYTEAFF
TRBJ1-2	-	-	TRBV6-1	15	TGTGCCAGCAGTTCAGGGACCGCAACCCTCTATGGCTACACCTTC	CASSSGTATLYGYTF
TRBJ2-7	TRBD2	-	TRBV19	13	TGTGCCAGTAGTGTCGGACTAGTTCGCGAGCAGTACTTC	CASSVGLVREQYF
TRBJ2-3	-	-	TRBV10-1	13	TGCGCCAGCAATATGGAGAGAACAGATACGCAGTATTTT	CASNMERTDTQYF
TRBJ1-5	-	-	TRBV5-1	15	TGCGCCAGCAAGGAAGGAGCCCATAGCAATCAGCCCCAGCATTTT	CASKEGAHSNQPQHF
TRBJ2-3	-	-	TRBV10-3	14	TGTGCCATCAGTGAGCCAGGGTCGGGGAATACGCAGTATTTT	CAISEPGSGNTQYF
TRBJ1-2	-	-	TRBV6-1	15	TGTGCCAGCAGTGAAGCAGTCCCAGTCAACTATGGCTACACCTTC	CASSEAVPVNYGYTF
TRBJ1-6	TRBD1	-	TRBV6-6	14	TGTGCCAGCAGTTCCCCGGGACAGGGCTTACCCCTCCACTTT	CASSSPGQGLPLHF
TRBJ2-1	-	-	TRBV7-3	13	TGTGCCAGCAGCCGTACTACAGGGAATGAGCAGTTCTTC	CASSRTTGNEQFF
TRBJ2-5	-	-	TRBV28	13	TGTGCCAGCAGTTGGGTCAGTTCAGAGACCCAGTACTTC	CASSWVSSETQYF
TRBJ2-5	TRBD2	-	TRBV7-9	15	TGTGCCAGCAGCTTAGCTAGCGGGGTGTCCGAGACCCAGTACTTC	CASSLASGVSETQYF
TRBJ1-2	-	-	TRBV5-1	16	TGCGCCAGCAGCTTGGACCCTGGACAGCCGATCTATGGCTACACCTTC	CASSLDPGQPIYGYTF
TRBJ1-2	-	-	TRBV6-1	13	TGTGCCAGCAGTGGTCAGGGTATATATGGCTACACCTTC	CASSGQGIYGYTF
TRBJ2-4	-	-	TRBV19	14	TGTGCCAGTCGACTCACAGGGACCAAAAACATTCAGTACTTC	CASRLTGTKNIQYF
TRBJ2-3	TRBD1	-	TRBV2	14	TGTGCCAGCAGGACAGGGACGACCACAGATACGCAGTATTTT	CASRTGTTTDTQYF
TRBJ2-3	-	-	TRBV19	11	TGTGCCAGTTTGGGCACAGATACGCAGTATTTT	CASLGTDTQYF
TRBJ1-1	-	-	TRBV10-3	14	TGTGCCATCAATTCTCCGGGACGGAACACTGAAGCTTTCTTT	CAINSPGRNTEAFF
TRBJ2-3	-	-	TRBV7-9	14	TGTGCCAGCAGCCTAGATACTGACACAGATACGCAGTATTTT	CASSLDTDTDTQYF
TRBJ1-2	TRBD1	-	TRBV28	16	TGTGCCAGCAGTCCCCCGGGGACAGGGGGAAGGTATGGCTACACCTTC	CASSPPGTGGRYGYTF
TRBJ1-2	-	-	TRBV28	16	TGTGCCAGCAGAGGAGAATACGGATCTTCTAACTATGGCTACACCTTC	CASRGEYGSSNYGYTF
TRBJ1-6	-	-	TRBV5-1	14	TGTGCCAGCAGCTTGATGGGGGCCGGTTCACCCCTCCACTTT	CASSLMGAGSPLHF
TRBJ1-4	-	-	TRBV19	18	TGTGCCAGTACCTCCATGAAGCCAGGCGTGGGTATATATGAAAAACTGTTTTTT	CASTSMKPGVGIYEKLFF
TRBJ1-5	-	-	TRBV2	13	TGTGCCAGCAGTGAGGGGCTGTGGCAGCCCCAGCATTTT	CASSEGLWQPQHF
TRBJ2-1	-	-	TRBV9	14	TGTGCCAGCACCGGCTCCGAGGGTCCCGGTGAGCAGTTCTTC	CASTGSEGPGEQFF
TRBJ1-1	-	-	TRBV18	14	TGTGCCAGCTCACCAACAGGAGGGAACACTGAAGCTTTCTTT	CASSPTGGNTEAFF
TRBJ1-6	-	-	TRBV5-1	16	TGCGCCAGCAGCTTGGCCTTAGCCGGGAGTCATTCACCCCTCCACTTT	CASSLALAGSHSPLHF
TRBJ2-3	-	-	TRBV6-1	12	TGTGCCGGCACAACACCCCCCGATACGCAGTATTTT	CAGTTPPDTQYF
TRBJ2-3	TRBD2	-	TRBV27	19	TGTGCCAGCAGTTTTAGACTAGCGGGTGACTTAGTCGGCACAGATACGCAGTATTTT	CASSFRLAGDLVGTDTQYF
TRBJ2-2	-	-	TRBV5-1	14	TGCGCCAGCGGAGCAGGGTCCGGCGCCGGGGAGCTGTTTTTT	CASGAGSGAGELFF
TRBJ2-2	-	-	TRBV5-1	12	TGCGCCAGCAGCCGGGGGACCGGGGAGCTGTTTTTT	CASSRGTGELFF
TRBJ1-3	-	-	TRBV30	12	TGTGCCTGGAGTGCGTCGGGAAACACCATATATTTT	CAWSASGNTIYF
TRBJ2-7	-	-	TRBV18	11	TGTGCCAGCTCACCGGGACACGAGCAGTACTTC	CASSPGHEQYF
TRBJ1-6	TRBD1	-	TRBV30	14	TGTGCCTGGAGTGTAGGGACAGGGAATTCACCCCTCCACTTT	CAWSVGTGNSPLHF
TRBJ1-4	-	-	TRBV5-1	15	TGCGCCAGCAGCTTGGTGGGGACGCGGGGTGAAAAACTGTTTTTT	CASSLVGTRGEKLFF
TRBJ2-7	-	-	TRBV5-1	14	TGCGCCAGCAGCTTGGAGGCAAACGCCTACGAGCAGTACTTC	CASSLEANAYEQYF
TRBJ1-2	-	-	TRBV5-1	13	TGCGCCAGCAGCTTGTTTAACGCAGAGGACTACACCTTC	CASSLFNAEDYTF
TRBJ2-3	-	few	TRBV10-3	14	TGTGCCACCAGGGACTTCTACGGCACAGATACGCAGTATTTT	CATRDFYGTDTQYF
TRBJ1-2	TRBD1	-	TRBV6-5	15	TGTGCCAGCAGTCGAAACACGGACAGGGGGCATGGCTACACCTTC	CASSRNTDRGHGYTF
TRBJ2-2	TRBD2	-	TRBV28	16	TGTGCCAGCAGTATACCGGGACTAGCTGGCACCGGGGAGCTGTTTTTT	CASSIPGLAGTGELFF
TRBJ1-6	-	-	TRBV30	15	TGTGCCTGGAGCCCGCCTGACAGCCTTAATTCACCCCTCCACTTT	CAWSPPDSLNSPLHF
TRBJ1-3	-	-	TRBV7-9	15	TGTGCCAGCAGCCCCGCTGGTCTTGGGGGAAACACCATATATTTT	CASSPAGLGGNTIYF
TRBJ2-3	-	-	TRBV6-1	13	TGTGCCAGCAGGGAGAATGGTGCAGATACGCAGTATTTT	CASRENGADTQYF
TRBJ2-7	-	-	TRBV19	13	TGTGCCAGTAGTATCCTGCTAGCCTACGAGCAGTACTTC	CASSILLAYEQYF
TRBJ1-5	TRBD1	once	TRBV5-1	15	TGCGCCAGCAGCTTAACCGGACAGGGCGGACAGCCCCAGCATTTT	CASSLTGQGGQPQHF